The 20 T cell receptor beta chains given below trace back to one sample, sequenced in a study of T cells in Graves' hyperthyroidism and ophthalmopathy. RNA transcripts provided the source from which TCR beta CDR3 regions were amplified. Primed by the HTBI set, a first-round RT-PCR was run on the TCR CDR3. From the multiplex PCR reads, TCRdb called clonotypes with MiXCR, one entry per CDR3 protein. The profile shows about 560,000 distinct CDR3 sequences, less than 15% of them singletons. The sample consisted of blood. These receptors all come from a middle-aged woman with Graves' hyperthyroidism.

The V and J genes are TRBV29-1 and TRBJ2-3, with D unclear. The CDR3 has 13 amino acids. The V end lost 6 bases, the J end lost 2 bases, and 12 bases lay between the germline ends. CDR1 is SQVTM, CDR2 ANQGSEA, per germline. The CDR3 coding sequence is TGCAGCGTACGCCGGACGGACACAGATACGCAGTATTTT. Its translation is CSVRRTDTDTQYF.

This clonotype occurred many times. The rearrangement joins TRBV5-8 to TRBJ2-2, with 12 bases fitting TRBD1. CDR1 is SGHTS and CDR2 is YDEGEE in the germline V gene. The V segment lost 0 bases and the J segment 7 bases; nucleotides outside the gene matches: 4. The CDR3 runs to 16 residues. CDR3 amino acids: CASSLGDRGRVGELFF. CDR3 bases: TGTGCCAGCAGCTTGGGGGACAGGGGGCGAGTCGGGGAGCTGTTTTTT.

The chain's CDR3 is CASSFSTGTPAGELFF. The DNA of the CDR3 is TGTGCCAGCAGCTTTAGTACGGGGACCCCGGCCGGGGAGCTGTTTTTT. The chain couples TRBV7-9 to TRBJ2-2; D assignment may be TRBD1 or TRBD2 (5 bases each). Germline V lookup: CDR1 SEHNR, CDR2 FQNEAQ (reference sequence). The V end lost 3 bases, the J end lost 6 bases, and 17 bases lay between the germline ends. The CDR3 is made up of 16 amino acids. Full variable domain (rest looked up from reference TRBV7-9 and TRBJ2-2): DTGVSQNPRHKITKRGQNVTFRCDPISEHNRLYWYRQTLGQGPEFLTYFQNEAQLEKSRLLSDRFSAERPKGSFSTLEIQRTEQGDSAMYLCASSFSTGTPAGELFFGEGSRLTVL.

There are many counts of this clonotype. The chain carries TRBV6-2 or TRBV6-3 and TRBJ2-2; possibly TRBD2 for D (5 bases). Germline V gene sequence: CDR1 MNHEY, CDR2 SVGEGT. This CDR3 has 16 residues. With 4 bases removed from V and 3 bases from J, the gap between germline ends came to 15 bases. Here the CDR3 reads CASSSPLAYHTGELFF. In DNA form, the CDR3 reads TGTGCCAGCAGTTCCCCGTTAGCGTACCACACCGGGGAGCTGTTTTTT.

This clonotype was found a few times. This chain links TRBV12-3 or TRBV12-4 with TRBJ1-1; tentative D call: TRBD1 (5 bases). Trimming shortened V by 5 bases and J by 5 bases, and 15 bases separated the two germline ends. This CDR3 comprises 14 residues. The CDR3 region has the DNA TGTGCCAGCAGTCCCAGTGGTGGGGCTACTGAAGCTTTCTTT. Protein product: CASSPSGGATEAFF.

This clonotype was picked up many times. The rearrangement joins TRBV20-1 to TRBJ2-1; no definite D call. Trimming shortened V by 5 bases and J by 7 bases, and 6 bases separated the two germline ends. CDR3 length equals 10 residues. Germline CDR1 and CDR2: DFQATT and SNEGSKA (reference sequence). The CDR3 coding sequence is TGCAGTGCTTTGGGTAATGAGCAGTTCTTC. It translates to CSALGNEQFF.

This clonotype was detected many times. The chain joins TRBV15 to TRBJ2-3, with TRBD1 as a possible D gene (6 bases). Trimming pared 0 bases from V and 1 base from J, leaving 14 bases between. Germline V gene sequence: CDR1 LNHNV, CDR2 YYDKDF (reference sequence). The CDR3 runs to 17 residues. This chain's CDR3 is CATSRDLGHQGTDTQYF. The CDR3, as DNA: TGTGCCACCAGCAGAGATCTGGGACACCAAGGCACAGATACGCAGTATTTT. Full variable domain (missing parts from reference TRBV15 and TRBJ2-3): DAMVIQNPRYQVTQFGKPVTLSCSQTLNHNVMYWYQQKSSQAPKLLFHYYDKDFNNEADTPDNFQSRRPNTSFCFLDIRSPGLGDTAMYLCATSRDLGHQGTDTQYFGPGTRLTVL.

As concerns this clonotype: The germline gene is not matched at one end of the junction; a read error may be the cause. This chain connects TRBV6-1 to TRBJ2-7; 7 nucleotides match TRBD2. This CDR3 contains 15 residues. Germline assignment: CDR1 MNHNS and CDR2 SASEGT. CDR3 nucleotides: TGTGCCGGCAGTCTGTCTGTGGGAGGGCCGTTGGAGCAGTACTTC. Translating it yields CAGSLSVGGPLEQYF.

The J gene is TRBJ2-2, the V gene TRBV5-4, with D maybe TRBD1 (5 bases). V gave up 4 bases and J gave up 0 bases, with 10 bases separating them. The germline V gene has CDR1 SGHNT and CDR2 YYREEE (reference sequence). The CDR3 length is 15 residues. This CDR3 is CASSPLGANTGELFF. CDR3 sequence (DNA): TGTGCCAGCAGCCCCCTAGGGGCGAACACCGGGGAGCTGTTTTTT.

This clonotype came up once. V is TRBV29-1 and J is TRBJ2-1, with D unresolved. V lost 4 bases and J 4 bases, leaving 8 bases between the germline ends. The CDR3 consists of 12 residues. Germline V gene lookup returns CDR1 SQVTM and CDR2 ANQGSEA. The CDR3 DNA sequence: TGCAGCGTTGTGTCCTATTACAATGAGCAGTTCTTC. Its translation: CSVVSYYNEQFF.

This clonotype was counted many times. The chain has TRBV2 and TRBJ2-7, with a weak D call TRBD2 (10 bases). Germline lookup yields CDR1 SNHLY and CDR2 FYNNEI. Deletions cut 8 bases from V and 7 bases from J, with 24 bases between. CDR3 length: 15 residues. The CDR3 bases are TGTGCCAGCCGAATCGTAGCGGGAGGACAGGGGGAGCAGTACTTC. Translated: CASRIVAGGQGEQYF. The full variable domain, rest sourced from reference TRBV2 and TRBJ2-7, is EPEVTQTPSHQVTQMGQEVILRCVPISNHLYFYWYRQILGQKVEFLVSFYNNEISEKSEIFDDQFSVERPDGSNFTLKIRSTKLEDSAMYFCASRIVAGGQGEQYFGPGTRLTVT.

The chain uses TRBV7-6 and TRBJ1-1; possible D gene TRBD1, 5 bases. The CDR3 covers 15 residues. Germline values: CDR1 SGHVS, CDR2 FNYEAQ. The ends were cut back, 5 bases at V and 4 bases at J, with 17 bases in the middle. The DNA of the CDR3 is TGTGCCAGCAGCCCCGGGCTCCGGGGCCCCACTGAAGCTTTCTTT. Encoded protein: CASSPGLRGPTEAFF.

This clonotype was counted many times. This chain joins TRBV6-2 or TRBV6-3 and TRBJ2-1, with 14 bases fitting TRBD2. The CDR3 length is 14 residues. Germline CDR1 is MNHEY and CDR2 is SVGEGT. V lost 6 bases to trimming and J lost 8 bases; unmatched junction nucleotides: 3. The CDR3 loop is CASRGTSGRYEQFF. CDR3 sequence (DNA): TGTGCCAGCAGGGGGACTAGCGGGAGATATGAGCAGTTCTTC.

The chain recombines TRBV19 with TRBJ2-7, with D uncertain. Trimming left V 11 bases short and J 0 bases short, with 11 bases between. This CDR3 is 12 amino acids long. Germline lookup yields CDR1 LNHDA and CDR2 SQIVND (reference sequence). Here the CDR3 DNA reads TGTGCCGTAGGGCTGAACTCCTACGAGCAGTACTTC. Translated: CAVGLNSYEQYF.

This clonotype appeared many times. This chain joins TRBV5-1 and TRBJ2-3; the D gene is possibly TRBD2 (7 bases). The CDR3 extends over 15 amino acids. Germline-derived CDR1 and CDR2 are SGHRS and YFSETQ. Trimming shortened V by 0 bases and J by 2 bases, and 10 bases separated the two germline ends. The CDR3 spells CASSLEGGHTDTQYF. As DNA, the CDR3 is TGCGCCAGCAGCTTGGAGGGGGGGCACACAGATACGCAGTATTTT.

This clonotype came up a few times. The genes are TRBV14 and TRBJ1-1; D not certain. Trimming took 1 base from V and 4 from J, leaving 7 bases between them. The CDR3 loop spans 13 amino acids. Germline-derived CDR1 and CDR2 are SGHDN and FVKESK. DNA of the CDR3: TGTGCCAGCAGCCAAGCCCCTGGCACTGAAGCTTTCTTT. This codes for CASSQAPGTEAFF.

In its sample, this clonotype was seen many times. The CDR3 sequence is CASSYPRTGGDGYTF. The CDR3 DNA reads as TGTGCCAGCAGCTACCCAAGGACAGGGGGAGATGGCTACACCTTC. This chain connects TRBV11-1 to TRBJ1-2, with TRBD1 matching over 10 bases. The V gene end was trimmed by 4 bases and the J gene end by 6 bases; junction bases not matched to a gene: 8. Germline V gives CDR1 SGHAT, CDR2 FQDESV (reference sequence). CDR3 length: 15 amino acids.

This clonotype was picked up many times. This sequence joins TRBV11-2 and TRBJ2-7; no definite D call. Germline V gene lookup returns CDR1 SGHAT and CDR2 FQNNGV. The CDR3 spans 12 residues. Between the trimmed V and J ends, which lost 6 bases and 2 bases, there was a span of 8 bases. The CDR3 DNA reads TGTGCCAGCAGACACAGCGCCTACGAGCAGTACTTC. Amino acids: CASRHSAYEQYF. Variable domain in full (rest from reference TRBV11-2 and TRBJ2-7): EAGVAQSPRYKIIEKRQSVAFWCNPISGHATLYWYQQILGQGPKLLIQFQNNGVVDDSQLPKDRFSAERLKGVDSTLKIQPAKLEDSAVYLCASRHSAYEQYFGPGTRLTVT.

This rearrangement joins TRBV25-1 to TRBJ2-1; maybe TRBD1 (6 bases). The CDR3 is 16 amino acids. Germline loops: CDR1 MGHDK, CDR2 SYGVNS. With 9 bases removed from V and 7 bases from J, the gap between germline ends came to 25 bases. The CDR3 is CASLPQDRKASNEQFF. The CDR3 DNA is TGTGCCAGTTTACCCCAAGACAGGAAGGCTTCAAATGAGCAGTTCTTC.

This clonotype was seen ten or more times. The rearrangement uses TRBV2 and TRBJ2-3, with D possibly TRBD1 on 6 matching bases. V was cut by 4 bases and J by 0 bases, with 8 bases left in between. Per the germline V gene, CDR1 is SNHLY and CDR2 is FYNNEI. The CDR3 has 14 amino acids. CDR3 coding DNA: TGTGCCAGCAGTGTGGGGGCTAGCACAGATACGCAGTATTTT. Amino acid sequence: CASSVGASTDTQYF.